A single sample is the source of the 17 T cell receptor beta chains below, sequenced in a study of T cells in Graves' hyperthyroidism and ophthalmopathy. RNA transcripts provided the source from which TCR beta CDR3 regions were amplified. The HTBI primer set drove a first-round RT-PCR of the TCR CDR3. TCRdb called the multiplex PCR reads again in MiXCR, with one record for every CDR3 protein. The repertoire holds 530,000 or so distinct CDR3 sequences, with under 60% as singletons. Sample: peripheral blood or thyroid tissue (not recorded which). All receptors derive from a woman aged 18-29 years with Graves' hyperthyroidism.

This clonotype was found many times. One base away lies a much larger clone, so this may be a sequencing read error. This chain connects TRBV7-3 to TRBJ2-2; TRBD2 matches at 7 bases. This CDR3 has 16 amino acids. Germline V lookup: CDR1 SGHTA, CDR2 FQGTGA. The V gene end was trimmed by 4 bases and the J gene end by 7 bases; junction bases not matched to a gene: 12. The chain's CDR3 is CASSSGEGKGIGELFF. CDR3 bases: TGTGCCAGCAGCTCTGGGGAGGGCAAGGGCATCGGGGAGCTGTTTTTT.

The chain joins TRBV12-3 or TRBV12-4 to TRBJ2-5; no clear D. Trimming left V 5 bases short and J 6 bases short, with 16 bases between. The length of the CDR3 is 14 residues. The CDR3 nucleotides are TGTGCCAGCAGTCTCGTGACAACCTCGAAGACCCAGTACTTC. Protein: CASSLVTTSKTQYF.

The rearrangement links TRBV7-2 to TRBJ1-1; TRBD1 is a possible D gene (5 bases). CDR1 and CDR2 from the germline V gene are SGHTA and FQGNSA. V lost 5 bases and J 7 bases, leaving 20 bases between the germline ends. The CDR3 runs 15 residues. The CDR3: CASSEGRGATNEAFF. For the CDR3, the DNA is TGTGCCAGCAGCGAGGGTCGGGGCGCAACTAATGAAGCTTTCTTT.

The chain has TRBV7-9 and TRBJ2-2, with 7 bases aligning to TRBD1. Germline V gene sequence: CDR1 SEHNR, CDR2 FQNEAQ (reference sequence). This CDR3 spans 18 amino acids. Germline trimming cut 5 bases from V and 0 bases from J; bases unmatched to any gene: 12. The CDR3 is CASSTHGPGGANTGELFF. The CDR3 DNA reads TGTGCCAGCAGCACCCATGGACCAGGGGGAGCGAACACCGGGGAGCTGTTTTTT.

The chain has TRBV29-1 and TRBJ2-2; the D gene is possibly TRBD2 (6 bases). V gave up 7 bases and J gave up 1 base, with 7 bases separating them. CDR1 and CDR2 from the germline V gene are SQVTM and ANQGSEA. This CDR3 spans 12 amino acids. As DNA, the CDR3 is TGCAGCGGGGGACTGAACACCGGGGAGCTGTTTTTT. Translating gives CSGGLNTGELFF.

This clonotype was observed at least ten times. J is TRBJ2-7 and V is TRBV12-3 or TRBV12-4, with 7 nucleotides matching TRBD2. The junction had 6 bases not matched to a gene; V was cut back by 5 bases and J by 2 bases. CDR3 size: 14 residues. The CDR3 sequence: CASSLRDYTYEQYF. The CDR3, as DNA: TGTGCCAGCAGTCTCCGGGACTATACCTACGAGCAGTACTTC.

The rearrangement uses TRBV10-2 and TRBJ2-5; possibly TRBD1 for D (5 bases). The germline V gene has CDR1 WSHSY and CDR2 SAAADI. Trimming took 4 bases from V and 5 from J, leaving 8 bases between them. The length of the CDR3 is 12 residues. The CDR3, as DNA: TGCGCCAGCAGTGCAGGGAAGGAGACCCAGTACTTC. It is translated as CASSAGKETQYF.

The CDR3 sequence: CATSSAGTDTQYF. CDR3 DNA sequence: TGTGCCACCAGTTCGGCAGGCACAGATACGCAGTATTTT. The chain is built from TRBV24-1 and TRBJ2-3; D remains unclear. The CDR3 is 13 amino acids. The V gene's germline CDR1 is KGHDR and CDR2 SFDVKD. Trimming cost V 6 bases and J 1 base, with 7 bases left between them.

This clonotype was observed at least ten times. V usage is TRBV7-2 and J usage is TRBJ2-5; perhaps TRBD2 as D (6 bases). Deletions cut 5 bases from V and 1 base from J, with 11 bases between. From germline, CDR1 is SGHTA and CDR2 FQGNSA. CDR3 length equals 14 residues. CDR3 sequence (DNA): TGTGCCAGCAGCCGGGACTCTACCCAAGAGACCCAGTACTTC. Its translation is CASSRDSTQETQYF.

This clonotype was counted ten times or more. This chain joins TRBV6-1 and TRBJ1-3; D gene unclear. Trimming took 4 bases from V and 1 from J, leaving 11 bases between them. This CDR3 is 15 amino acids long. The germline V gene has CDR1 MNHNS and CDR2 SASEGT. The CDR3 DNA follows: TGTGCCAGCAGTGTCGCGGCGGGGTCTGGAAACACCATATATTTT. It specifies CASSVAAGSGNTIYF.

As to this clonotype: With a much larger clone just one base away, this may be a read error. The chain joins TRBV12-3 or TRBV12-4 to TRBJ1-2; D gene uncertain. This CDR3 spans 13 amino acids. The CDR3 bases are TGTGTCAGCAGTTTCGGGCAGGTGATCGTCTACACCTTC. It yields the protein CVSSFGQVIVYTF.

This clonotype has more than one count but fewer than ten. The chain carries TRBV30 and TRBJ2-5; tentatively, D is TRBD1 (6 bases). V lost 0 bases, J lost 2 bases, and 13 bases lay in between. This CDR3 spans 15 amino acids. CDR1 and CDR2 from the germline V gene are GTSNPN and SVGIG (reference sequence). This CDR3 is CAWSVWTEGQETQYF. The CDR3 DNA follows: TGTGCCTGGAGTGTATGGACAGAAGGTCAAGAGACCCAGTACTTC.

This clonotype was counted ten times or more. V is TRBV10-2 and J is TRBJ1-1, with D perhaps matching TRBD1 (6 bases). There are 13 residues in the CDR3. The V end lost 7 bases, the J end lost 0 bases, and 9 bases lay between the germline ends. Germline V gene lookup returns CDR1 WSHSY and CDR2 SAAADI. CDR3 protein: CASTKGVNTEAFF. The DNA of the CDR3 is TGCGCCAGCACCAAGGGGGTGAACACTGAAGCTTTCTTT.

The gene calls are TRBV7-2 and TRBJ2-3; possibly TRBD2 for D (5 bases). Between the trimmed V and J ends, which lost 1 base and 7 bases, there was a span of 12 bases. There are 14 residues in the CDR3. CDR1 is SGHTA and CDR2 is FQGNSA in the germline V gene. Here the CDR3 reads CASSLVVGVNTQYF. CDR3 in DNA: TGTGCCAGCAGCTTAGTAGTGGGAGTAAATACGCAGTATTTT.

This sequence joins TRBV5-1 and TRBJ1-1; D is unresolved. CDR1 is SGHRS and CDR2 is YFSETQ in the germline V gene. V lost 1 base, J lost 5 bases, and 9 bases lay in between. CDR3 length: 13 residues. CDR3 in DNA: TGCGCCAGCAGCTTGTTTAGGAGAACTGAAGCTTTCTTT. Its translation: CASSLFRRTEAFF. Full variable domain (outside the CDR3, taken from reference TRBV5-1 and TRBJ1-1): KAGVTQTPRYLIKTRGQQVTLSCSPISGHRSVSWYQQTPGQGLQFLFEYFSETQRNKGNFPGRFSGRQFSNSRSEMNVSTLELGDSALYLCASSLFRRTEAFFGQGTRLTVV.

The gene calls are TRBV5-4 and TRBJ2-1, with D perhaps matching TRBD1 or TRBD2 (7 bases each). Trimming took 0 bases from V and 3 from J, leaving 22 bases between them. The length of the CDR3 is 19 residues. Germline V gives CDR1 SGHNT, CDR2 YYREEE (reference sequence). CDR3 DNA sequence: TGTGCCAGCAGCTTGGCCAAGGGGGCCGGGGACTACTACTACAATGAGCAGTTCTTC. Translated: CASSLAKGAGDYYYNEQFF.

The CDR3: CATSVEGNSNQPQHF. As DNA, the CDR3 is TGTGCCACCAGCGTAGAAGGGAATAGCAATCAGCCCCAGCATTTT. The chain is built from TRBV15 and TRBJ1-5, with D hard to call. The CDR3 covers 15 residues. The germline V gene encodes CDR1 LNHNV and CDR2 YYDKDF (reference sequence). V dropped 5 bases and J dropped 0 bases, with 11 bases sitting between them.